This T cell receptor beta chain was captured by sequencing in a study of blood T cell repertoires in COVID-19. Whole-study context: PBMCs, B-cell-depleted T cells, or T cells provided the cDNA or gDNA that made up the material.

The CDR3 loop spans 15 amino acids. The trim removed 4 bases at V and 0 bases at J, leaving 4 bases unmatched. Germline V gene data show CDR1 as SGHNT and CDR2 as YYREEE (reference sequence). Profiled with immunoSEQ multiplex PCR; TCRdb holds only in-frame clones, not every one. This repertoire shows about 62,000 clones, around nine tenths found once; its top ten account for around 6%. The chain couples TRBV5-4 to TRBJ2-5; 9 nucleotides agree with TRBD1. The specimen was peripheral blood. This TCR came from a human donor in a cohort sampled during active COVID-19. The CDR3 DNA follows: TGTGCCAGCAGCGTCGGACAGGGGTACCAAGAGACCCAGTACTTC. Translating it yields CASSVGQGYQETQYF.